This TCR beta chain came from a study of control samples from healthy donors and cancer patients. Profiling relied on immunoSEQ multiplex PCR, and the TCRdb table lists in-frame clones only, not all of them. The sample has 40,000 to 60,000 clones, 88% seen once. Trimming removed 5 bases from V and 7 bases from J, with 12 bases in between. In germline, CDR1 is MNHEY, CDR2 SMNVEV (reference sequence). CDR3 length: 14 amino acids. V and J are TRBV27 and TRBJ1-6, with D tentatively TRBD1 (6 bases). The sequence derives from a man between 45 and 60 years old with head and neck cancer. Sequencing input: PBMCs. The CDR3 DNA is TGTGCCAGCAGTCTATGGACAGCCAATTCACCCCTCCACTTT. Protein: CASSLWTANSPLHF.